The clone carrying this T cell receptor beta chain was counted ten times or more. Its specificity is unknown. The TCR cDNA carried a universal primer site and UMIs from 5'RACE template switching. TCRdb itself ran the 5' RACE reads through MiXCR, one entry per CDR3 protein. The repertoire holds about 510,000 distinct CDR3 sequences, 20% to 25% seen once, with approximately 15% in the top ten. The sample comes from a study of T cells after yellow fever vaccination. Findings of the study overall: Weaker, the secondary response had a peak occurring faster, on day 5 versus 15.

Germline CDR1 reads DFQATT; CDR2 reads SNEGSKA (reference sequence). Trimming at V came to 6 bases and at J to 2 bases, leaving 5 bases not matched to a gene. CDR3 length: 14 residues. V gene TRBV20-1 combines with J gene TRBJ2-3; 10 positions match TRBD2. The receptor was isolated from a young man who received the YFV17D yellow fever vaccine. Sequenced here: PBMCs, sampled approximately 22 days after the first yellow fever vaccination. CDR3 coding DNA: TGCAGTGCCCTTAGCGGGGGGCCCACAGATACGCAGTATTTT. It translates to CSALSGGPTDTQYF.